Shown below are 16 T cell receptor beta chains from a single sample sequenced in a study of monozygotic twins with inflammatory bowel disease. TCRdb reprocessed the 5' RACE reads and keeps a single row for each CDR3 protein, giving no DNA. With over 350,000 distinct CDR3 sequences in the sample, the ten largest clones hold 2.5% to 3%. The specimen was blood. These receptors were taken from a human donor with ulcerative colitis or Crohn's disease, or a healthy co-twin of an affected twin (not recorded which).

This CDR3 is CASSRRPTGGQETQYF. The V and J genes are TRBV6-1 and TRBJ2-5; TCRdb picks TRBD1, but there is no DNA to check that call. The CDR3 has 16 amino acids. CDR1 and CDR2 (germline): MNHNS, SASEGT.

This sequence joins TRBV4-1 and TRBJ2-2. This CDR3 is 14 amino acids long. Germline loops: CDR1 MGHRA, CDR2 YSYEKL. The CDR3 region is CASSQAANTGELFF.

The rearrangement uses TRBV5-6 and TRBJ2-1; the D call from TCRdb, TRBD2, cannot be confirmed without DNA. The germline CDR1 and CDR2 sequences are SGHDT and YYEEEE. The CDR3 contains 14 residues. This chain's CDR3 is CASSEDPRHNEQFF. Looking up the rest from reference TRBV5-6 and TRBJ2-1 gives the full variable domain: DAGVTQSPTHLIKTRGQQVTLRCSPKSGHDTVSWYQQALGQGPQFIFQYYEEEERQRGNFPDRFSGHQFPNYSSELNVNALLLGDSALYLCASSEDPRHNEQFFGPGTRLTVL.

This chain uses TRBV7-2 with TRBJ2-2; the D call from TCRdb, TRBD1, cannot be confirmed without DNA. Germline CDR1 SGHTA, CDR2 FQGNSA. The CDR3 extends over 17 amino acids. The CDR3 loop reads CASSLVVVQGDTGELFF.

The chain has TRBV20-1 and TRBJ1-1; TCRdb names TRBD1, which stays unverified in the absence of DNA. The CDR3 runs to 14 residues. Looked up from germline, CDR1 is DFQATT and CDR2 is SNEGSKA (reference sequence). CDR3 region: CSARRGPLGTEAFF.

The J gene is TRBJ2-7, the V gene TRBV12-3 or TRBV12-4; TCRdb indicates TRBD1, and absent DNA this call remains unverified. CDR3 length equals 14 residues. The CDR3 reads CASSLAPDRVEQYF.

The chain has TRBV11-2 and TRBJ2-2; the D gene TCRdb calls, TRBD2, cannot be checked with no DNA. Germline V gene lookup returns CDR1 SGHAT and CDR2 FQNNGV. The CDR3 covers 17 residues. This CDR3 is CASSLVGTSGYTGELFF.

This sequence joins TRBV7-9 and TRBJ2-3; TCRdb selects TRBD1, and the lack of DNA leaves this call unchecked. The CDR3 is 15 amino acids. The V gene's germline CDR1 is SEHNR and CDR2 FQNEAQ (reference sequence). The CDR3 reads CASRPGGGPRYTQYF.

The chain links TRBV9 to TRBJ2-7; the TCRdb call, TRBD1, lacks DNA for checking. Germline V lookup: CDR1 SGDLS, CDR2 YYNGEE. The CDR3 covers 15 residues. The CDR3 loop is CASSVGRGGSYEQYF.

V gene TRBV5-1 combines with J gene TRBJ1-4; absent DNA, TCRdb's TRBD1 call cannot be checked. The CDR3 runs to 18 residues. Germline CDR1 reads SGHRS; CDR2 reads YFSETQ. The chain's CDR3 is CASRDTQRPLSTNEKLFF.

The V and J genes are TRBV7-2 and TRBJ2-7. There are 13 residues in the CDR3. Germline CDR1 SGHTA, CDR2 FQGNSA. This CDR3 is CACSSISNYEQYF.

V is TRBV20-1 and J is TRBJ2-3. There are 14 residues in the CDR3. Germline V gene lookup returns CDR1 DFQATT and CDR2 SNEGSKA (reference sequence). The CDR3 loop reads CSASVFLGTDTQYF.

V usage is TRBV12-3 or TRBV12-4 and J usage is TRBJ2-7; checking the TCRdb D call of TRBD1 is not possible without DNA. CDR3 length equals 16 residues. This chain's CDR3 is CASSSRITGTDYEQYF.

The CDR3 loop reads CASRGRGSLAGKVEQYF. The chain joins TRBV2 to TRBJ2-7; as DNA is missing, the TRBD1 call by TCRdb cannot be tested. In germline, CDR1 is SNHLY, CDR2 FYNNEI. The CDR3 spans 17 residues.

V and J are TRBV19 and TRBJ1-6. From germline, CDR1 is LNHDA and CDR2 SQIVND (reference sequence). CDR3 size: 15 residues. The chain's CDR3 is CASSIEAAGASPLHF.

This rearrangement joins TRBV5-1 to TRBJ2-1; TCRdb proposes TRBD1, but this gene call is untestable without DNA. CDR1 SGHRS and CDR2 YFSETQ come from the germline V gene. The CDR3 runs to 15 residues. The CDR3 is CASSPLDRGNNEQFF.